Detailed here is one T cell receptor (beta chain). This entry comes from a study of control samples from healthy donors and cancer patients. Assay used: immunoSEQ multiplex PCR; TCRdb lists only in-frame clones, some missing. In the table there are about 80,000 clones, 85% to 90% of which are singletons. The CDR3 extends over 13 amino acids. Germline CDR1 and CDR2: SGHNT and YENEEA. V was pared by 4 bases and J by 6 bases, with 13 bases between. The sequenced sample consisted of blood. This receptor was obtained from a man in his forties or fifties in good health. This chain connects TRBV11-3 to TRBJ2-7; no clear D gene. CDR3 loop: CASSSLTMTEQYF. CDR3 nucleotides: TGTGCCAGCAGCTCTTTGACGATGACCGAGCAGTACTTC.